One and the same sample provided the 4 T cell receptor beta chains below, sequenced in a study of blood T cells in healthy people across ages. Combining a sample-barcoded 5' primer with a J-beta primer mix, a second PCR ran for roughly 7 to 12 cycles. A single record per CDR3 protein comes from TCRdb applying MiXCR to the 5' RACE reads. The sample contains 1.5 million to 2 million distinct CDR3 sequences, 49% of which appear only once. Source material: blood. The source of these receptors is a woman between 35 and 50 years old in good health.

CDR3 sequence: CASSLEGGGRDTQYF. CDR3 coding DNA: TGCGCCAGCAGCTTGGAGGGCGGGGGCCGAGATACGCAGTATTTT. The chain combines TRBV5-1 with TRBJ2-3; a weak D match, TRBD2 (7 bases). Trimming removed 0 bases at V and 5 bases at J, with 13 bases between. The germline V gene has CDR1 SGHRS and CDR2 YFSETQ. This CDR3 spans 15 amino acids.

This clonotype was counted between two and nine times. In DNA form, the CDR3 reads TGTGCCAGCAGCACGGACAGGATCCTGCCTTACGAGCAGTACTTC. Protein: CASSTDRILPYEQYF. V usage is TRBV6-6 and J usage is TRBJ2-7; 7 bases are a match to TRBD1. Germline V gives CDR1 MNHNY, CDR2 SVGAGI (reference sequence). V lost 6 bases to trimming and J lost 4 bases; unmatched junction nucleotides: 12. The CDR3 sequence is 15 residues long.

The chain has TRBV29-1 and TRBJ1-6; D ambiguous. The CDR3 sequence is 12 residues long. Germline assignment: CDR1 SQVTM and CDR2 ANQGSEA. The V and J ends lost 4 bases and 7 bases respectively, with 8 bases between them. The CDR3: CSVGEGNSPLHF. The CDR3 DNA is TGCAGCGTTGGAGAAGGGAATTCACCCCTCCACTTT.

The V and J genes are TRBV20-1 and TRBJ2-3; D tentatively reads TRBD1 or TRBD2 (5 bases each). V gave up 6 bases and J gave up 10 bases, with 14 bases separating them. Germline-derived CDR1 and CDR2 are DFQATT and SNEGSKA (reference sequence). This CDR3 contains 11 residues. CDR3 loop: CSAFGTPAQYF. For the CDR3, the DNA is TGCAGTGCCTTTGGGACGCCCGCGCAGTATTTT.